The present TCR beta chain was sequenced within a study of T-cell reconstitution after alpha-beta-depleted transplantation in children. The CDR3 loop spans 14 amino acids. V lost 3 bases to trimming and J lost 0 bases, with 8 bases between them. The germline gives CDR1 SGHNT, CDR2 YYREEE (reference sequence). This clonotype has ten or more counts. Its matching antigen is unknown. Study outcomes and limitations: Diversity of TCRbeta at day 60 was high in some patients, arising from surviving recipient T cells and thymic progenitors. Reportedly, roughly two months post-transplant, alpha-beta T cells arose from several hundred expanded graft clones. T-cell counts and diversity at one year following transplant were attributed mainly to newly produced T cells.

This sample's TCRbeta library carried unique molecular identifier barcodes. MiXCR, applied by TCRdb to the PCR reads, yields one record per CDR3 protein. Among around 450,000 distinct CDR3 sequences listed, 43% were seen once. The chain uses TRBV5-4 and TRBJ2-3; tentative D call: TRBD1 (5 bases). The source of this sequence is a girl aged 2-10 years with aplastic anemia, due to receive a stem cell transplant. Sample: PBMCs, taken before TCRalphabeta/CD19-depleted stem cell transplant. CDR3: CASSYQGSTDTQYF. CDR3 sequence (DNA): TGTGCCAGCAGCTACCAGGGTAGCACAGATACGCAGTATTTT.